Sequencing of this T cell receptor (beta chain) was carried out in a study of T cell changes during pregnancy in multiple sclerosis. Assay: immunoSEQ multiplex PCR; the TCRdb copy retains only in-frame clones and omits some. The table shows about 60,000 clones, with over 80% occurring only once. CDR1 is LNHDA, CDR2 SQIVND, per germline (reference sequence). Unmatched junction bases numbered 12, after V lost 10 bases and J lost 5 bases. The CDR3 consists of 14 residues. This specimen was CD4+ T cells from peripheral blood mononuclear cells, taken in the first trimester of pregnancy. This chain uses TRBV19 with TRBJ2-5, with 8 bases identical to TRBD2. This clonotype was obtained from a female donor with multiple sclerosis, enrolled in a pregnancy study. Here the CDR3 reads CATRPGGFGETQYF. In nucleotides, the CDR3 is TGTGCCACCCGACCGGGGGGGTTCGGGGAGACCCAGTACTTC. Based on the CDR3 plus reference TRBV19 and TRBJ2-5, the full variable domain is DGGITQSPKYLFRKEGQNVTLSCEQNLNHDAMYWYRQDPGQGLRLIYYSQIVNDFQKGDIAEGYSVSREKKESFPLTVTSAQKNPTAFYLCATRPGGFGETQYFGPGTRLLVL.